Below, 4 T cell receptor beta chains from the same sample are listed, as sequenced in a study of blood T cells in healthy people across ages. Through a sample-barcoded 5' primer and a J-beta primer mix, a second PCR was run for roughly 6 to 12 cycles. TCRdb processed the 5' RACE reads anew with MiXCR; each CDR3 protein has one entry. The table includes around 600,000 distinct CDR3 sequences, about 45% detected once. Source material: blood. Source of these receptors: a man older than 75 in good health.

This clonotype was picked up a small number of times. V usage is TRBV12-3 or TRBV12-4 and J usage is TRBJ2-1; D may be TRBD1 (6 bases). V lost 4 bases and J 8 bases, leaving 27 bases between the germline ends. The CDR3 extends over 18 amino acids. This CDR3 is CASSSPSPTGQVDDEQFF. The CDR3 DNA is TGTGCCAGCAGTTCACCCTCCCCTACAGGGCAGGTTGATGATGAGCAGTTCTTC.

This clonotype was recorded a few times. A junction boundary mismatches the germline segment, possibly from a read error. The chain couples TRBV7-7 to TRBJ2-1, with D possibly being TRBD1 or TRBD2 (5 bases each). The CDR3 covers 14 residues. CDR1 and CDR2 from the germline V gene are SSHAT and FNYEAQ (reference sequence). The CDR3 here is CASSLGGQGNEQFF. The CDR3 nucleotides read TGTGCTAGCAGCTTAGGAGGTCAGGGCAATGAGCAGTTCTTC. The full variable domain, with the rest looked up from reference TRBV7-7 and TRBJ2-1, is GAGVSQSPRYKVTKRGQDVTLRCDPISSHATLYWYQQALGQGPEFLTYFNYEAQPDKSGLPSDRFSAERPEGSISTLTIQRTEQRDSAMYRCASSLGGQGNEQFFGPGTRLTVL.

This clonotype was counted only a few times. The J gene is TRBJ2-7, the V gene TRBV2; tentative D call: TRBD1 (6 bases). Germline CDR1 SNHLY, CDR2 FYNNEI. V lost 4 bases to trimming and J lost 2 bases, with 9 bases between them. This CDR3 contains 13 residues. In DNA form, the CDR3 reads TGTGCCAGCAGTGTCCAGGGGACCTACGAGCAGTACTTC. It is translated as CASSVQGTYEQYF.

V and J are TRBV12-3 or TRBV12-4 and TRBJ2-7; TRBD2 matches at 8 bases. The CDR3 is 14 residues long. V was pared by 7 bases and J by 4 bases, with 9 bases of the junction left unmatched. CDR3 protein: CASTLRGGLYEQYF. In DNA form, the CDR3 reads TGTGCCAGCACCCTTCGCGGGGGGCTTTACGAGCAGTACTTC.